Each of the 21 T cell receptor beta chains below was sequenced from the same sample in a study of shared clonotypes between healthy human individuals. TCRdb's copy holds only in-frame clones and misses some; the assay was immunoSEQ multiplex PCR. The sample lists about 710,000 clones, around four fifths occurring once. Sequenced: memory CD4+ T cells sorted from blood. As to subset: CD45RA-negative fraction. The receptors come from a young woman in good health.

The chain carries TRBV5-1 and TRBJ1-1, with D perhaps matching TRBD1 (5 bases). Germline V gene data show CDR1 as SGHRS and CDR2 as YFSETQ. V dropped 6 bases and J dropped 0 bases, with 9 bases sitting between them. The CDR3 spans 13 residues. In DNA, the CDR3 is TGCGCCAGCATGCAAGGGGTGAACACTGAAGCTTTCTTT. Translation gives CASMQGVNTEAFF.

CDR3 bases: TGTGCCAGCAGCCTAAGGGGAGGGAACACTGAAGCTTTCTTT. Protein sequence: CASSLRGGNTEAFF. V gene TRBV6-1 combines with J gene TRBJ1-1; D may be TRBD1 (5 bases). Germline CDR1 is MNHNS and CDR2 is SASEGT. Deletions cut 6 bases from V and 1 base from J, with 12 bases between. The CDR3 sequence is 14 residues long.

The chain joins TRBV7-6 to TRBJ2-2, with 8 bases fitting TRBD2. Losses at the gene ends were 1 base for V and 4 bases for J; bases not matched to a gene: 5. Germline V CDR1 and CDR2: SGHVS, FNYEAQ. The CDR3 totals 16 residues. CDR3 in amino acids: CASSLVSGIGTGELFF. The CDR3 coding sequence is TGTGCCAGCAGCTTAGTTAGCGGGATAGGCACCGGGGAGCTGTTTTTT.

This clone turned up a few times. The sample holds other DNA sequences that translate to the same CDR3. V is TRBV28 and J is TRBJ2-7; a weak D match, TRBD1 (6 bases). Germline V gives CDR1 MDHEN, CDR2 SYDVKM. This CDR3 has 12 residues. V was cut by 3 bases and J by 4 bases, with 7 bases left in between. CDR3 residues: CASSFTGYEQYF. CDR3 in DNA: TGTGCCAGCAGTTTCACAGGGTACGAGCAGTACTTC.

The chain employs TRBV4-1 and TRBJ2-5, with 9 bases identical to TRBD2. The J call could be wrong; TRBJ2-7 is a better fit for the DNA end. The germline gives CDR1 MGHRA, CDR2 YSYEKL. The length of the CDR3 is 18 residues. Written as DNA, the CDR3 is TGCGCCAGCAGCCAGAGCGTTGTTATCCTAGCGGGATTTGACGAGCAGTACTTC. Translation gives CASSQSVVILAGFDEQYF.

The chain recombines TRBV29-1 with TRBJ2-7, with D perhaps matching TRBD2 (5 bases). This CDR3 spans 13 amino acids. CDR1 is SQVTM, CDR2 ANQGSEA, per germline. Trimming took 4 bases from V and 9 from J, leaving 19 bases between them. This chain's CDR3 is CSVAWRTDEGQYF. CDR3 sequence (DNA): TGCAGCGTTGCTTGGCGGACTGACGAGGGGCAGTACTTC.

This clone occurred a few times. The chain employs TRBV10-1 and TRBJ2-2; unclear D gene. The CDR3 contains 13 residues. Germline CDR1 reads WNHNN; CDR2 reads SYGVQD (reference sequence). Trimming left V 5 bases short and J 8 bases short, with 12 bases between. CDR3 amino acids: CASSPTRSGELFF. The CDR3 coding sequence is TGCGCCAGCAGTCCGACCCGTTCGGGGGAGCTGTTTTTT.

This clone was picked up a small number of times. This chain links TRBV11-2 with TRBJ1-2; the D gene is possibly TRBD1 (6 bases). Germline V gives CDR1 SGHAT, CDR2 FQNNGV. The CDR3 contains 15 residues. V was cut by 4 bases and J by 4 bases, with 16 bases left in between. This chain's CDR3 is CASSYGGGGLYGYTF. The CDR3 nucleotides read TGTGCCAGCAGCTATGGGGGTGGGGGCCTCTATGGCTACACCTTC.

The V and J genes are TRBV27 and TRBJ2-1, with 7 nucleotides matching TRBD2. V dropped 1 base and J dropped 5; count of bases not matched to a gene: 5. The CDR3 is 15 amino acids. Per germline, CDR1 MNHEY and CDR2 SMNVEV (reference sequence). The CDR3 DNA reads TGTGCCAGCAGTTTATTGGCTAGCGGCCACAATGAGCAGTTCTTC. Translated: CASSLLASGHNEQFF.

This clone was found many times. The V and J genes are TRBV5-1 and TRBJ1-2, with a possible D match to TRBD1 (5 bases). V was pared by 0 bases and J by 7 bases, with 7 bases between. Germline V lookup: CDR1 SGHRS, CDR2 YFSETQ. The CDR3 is made up of 12 amino acids. CDR3 nucleotides: TGCGCCAGCAGCTTGGAGGGGTCTGGCTACACCTTC. Translated: CASSLEGSGYTF.

The J gene is TRBJ2-7, the V gene TRBV28, with D unclear. This CDR3 has 12 residues. Trimming left V 5 bases short and J 3 bases short, with 8 bases between. Looked up from germline, CDR1 is MDHEN and CDR2 is SYDVKM. This chain's CDR3 is CASSLSNYEQYF. Written as DNA, the CDR3 is TGTGCCAGCAGTCTCAGCAACTACGAGCAGTACTTC. The whole variable domain, filled in from reference TRBV28 and TRBJ2-7, reads DVKVTQSSRYLVKRTGEKVFLECVQDMDHENMFWYRQDPGLGLRLIYFSYDVKMKEKGDIPEGYSVSREKKERFSLILESASTNQTSMYLCASSLSNYEQYFGPGTRLTVT.

The rearrangement uses TRBV28 and TRBJ2-7; no clear D. The CDR3 extends over 14 amino acids. Trimming took 2 bases from V and 4 from J, leaving 12 bases between them. Per germline, CDR1 MDHEN and CDR2 SYDVKM. The CDR3 protein is CASSLLEQGYEQYF. The CDR3 nucleotides read TGTGCCAGCAGTTTACTGGAGCAAGGATACGAGCAGTACTTC.

V and J are TRBV19 and TRBJ1-2; D is uncertain. Trimming took 7 bases from V and 7 from J, leaving 25 bases between them. The germline V gene encodes CDR1 LNHDA and CDR2 SQIVND (reference sequence). The CDR3 covers 16 residues. The CDR3, as DNA: TGTGCCAGTACTCGATCTCAGACGCCCAGTGGGCTTGGCTACACCTTC. Encoded protein: CASTRSQTPSGLGYTF. Together with reference TRBV19 and TRBJ1-2, the CDR3 gives the full variable domain: DGGITQSPKYLFRKEGQNVTLSCEQNLNHDAMYWYRQDPGQGLRLIYYSQIVNDFQKGDIAEGYSVSREKKESFPLTVTSAQKNPTAFYLCASTRSQTPSGLGYTFGSGTRLTVV.

Remarks on this clone: Other DNA sequences of this sample code for an identical CDR3. The chain combines TRBV5-1 with TRBJ2-7; D possibly corresponds to TRBD1 (5 bases). This CDR3 spans 14 amino acids. Between the trimmed V and J ends, which lost 1 base and 0 bases, there was a span of 8 bases. Germline values: CDR1 SGHRS, CDR2 YFSETQ. CDR3 sequence (DNA): TGCGCCAGCAGCTTGACAGGCGACTCCTACGAGCAGTACTTC. Residues: CASSLTGDSYEQYF.

The chain couples TRBV11-2 to TRBJ2-1; possible D gene TRBD2, 6 bases. V dropped 1 base and J dropped 6 bases, with 13 bases sitting between them. This CDR3 has 15 amino acids. The germline gives CDR1 SGHAT, CDR2 FQNNGV. CDR3 coding DNA: TGTGCCAGCAGCTTAGTTTTACTGGGGGGCAATGAGCAGTTCTTC. Amino acids: CASSLVLLGGNEQFF.

The chain is built from TRBV7-3 and TRBJ2-1; 11 bases are a match to TRBD2. After removal of 5 bases from V and 7 bases from J, the junction contained 10 bases not matched to a gene. Germline values: CDR1 SGHTA, CDR2 FQGTGA. The CDR3 has 16 amino acids. As DNA, the CDR3 is TGTGCCAGCAGCCTCCTTAGCGGGAGGGTCGGTAATGAGCAGTTCTTC. Amino acid sequence: CASSLLSGRVGNEQFF.

The chain joins TRBV5-1 to TRBJ2-5, with TRBD2 as a possible D gene (5 bases). V lost 2 bases to trimming and J lost 5 bases, with 10 bases between them. Germline lookup yields CDR1 SGHRS and CDR2 YFSETQ. This CDR3 region has 13 residues. For the CDR3, the DNA is TGCGCCAGCAGCTTTACTAGAACGGAGACCCAGTACTTC. It yields the protein CASSFTRTETQYF.

V usage is TRBV28 and J usage is TRBJ2-1, with 8 bases lining up with TRBD1. The V and J ends lost 6 bases and 9 bases, in that order; junction bases with no gene match: 13. The CDR3 covers 15 residues. Germline loops: CDR1 MDHEN, CDR2 SYDVKM. CDR3 protein: CASSPIGRGRLEQFF. CDR3 DNA: TGTGCCAGCAGCCCCATAGGCAGGGGGCGGCTTGAGCAGTTCTTC. Together with reference TRBV28 and TRBJ2-1, the CDR3 gives the full variable domain: DVKVTQSSRYLVKRTGEKVFLECVQDMDHENMFWYRQDPGLGLRLIYFSYDVKMKEKGDIPEGYSVSREKKERFSLILESASTNQTSMYLCASSPIGRGRLEQFFGPGTRLTVL.

The V and J genes are TRBV5-4 and TRBJ1-1; no reliable D call. The germline V and J ends were trimmed by 1 base and 11 bases, with 12 bases remaining between them. This CDR3 spans 12 amino acids. Germline V gene sequence: CDR1 SGHNT, CDR2 YYREEE (reference sequence). DNA of the CDR3: TGTGCCAGCAGCTTGTATCCGGGTGCGGCTTTCTTT. This codes for CASSLYPGAAFF.

The chain joins TRBV4-2 to TRBJ1-4; 7 positions agree with TRBD1. V lost 1 base to trimming and J lost 7 bases; unmatched junction nucleotides: 3. There are 14 residues in the CDR3. Germline V lookup: CDR1 LGHNA, CDR2 YNFKEQ. The CDR3 sequence: CASSQGRGSEKLFF. The CDR3 DNA reads as TGTGCCAGCAGCCAAGGCAGGGGGAGTGAAAAACTGTTTTTT.

The chain carries TRBV5-1 and TRBJ2-7; tentative D call: TRBD2 (7 bases). V lost 2 bases, J lost 2 bases, and 29 bases lay in between. Germline V gene lookup returns CDR1 SGHRS and CDR2 YFSETQ. This CDR3 contains 20 residues. CDR3 amino acids: CASSLSTPMRGGGKPYEQYF. CDR3 DNA: TGCGCCAGCAGCTTATCAACCCCCATGAGAGGGGGGGGTAAGCCCTACGAGCAGTACTTC.